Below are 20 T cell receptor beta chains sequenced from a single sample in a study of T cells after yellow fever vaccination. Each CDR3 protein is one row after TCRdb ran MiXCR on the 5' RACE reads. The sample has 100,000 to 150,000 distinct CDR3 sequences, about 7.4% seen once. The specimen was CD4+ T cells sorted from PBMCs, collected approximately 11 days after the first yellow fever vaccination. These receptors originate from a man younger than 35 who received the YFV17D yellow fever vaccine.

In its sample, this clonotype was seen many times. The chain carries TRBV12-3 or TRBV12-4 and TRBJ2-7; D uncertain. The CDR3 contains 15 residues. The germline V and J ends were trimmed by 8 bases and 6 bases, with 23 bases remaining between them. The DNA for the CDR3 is TGTGCCAGCCGAGGCGTCTACCACAAAAGCAGCGAGCAGTACTTC. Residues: CASRGVYHKSSEQYF.

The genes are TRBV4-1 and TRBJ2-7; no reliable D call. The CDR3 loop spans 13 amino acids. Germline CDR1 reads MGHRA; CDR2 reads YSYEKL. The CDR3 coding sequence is TGTGCCAGCAGCCCCGGGCTCATCGACGAGCAGTACGTC. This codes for CASSPGLIDEQYV.

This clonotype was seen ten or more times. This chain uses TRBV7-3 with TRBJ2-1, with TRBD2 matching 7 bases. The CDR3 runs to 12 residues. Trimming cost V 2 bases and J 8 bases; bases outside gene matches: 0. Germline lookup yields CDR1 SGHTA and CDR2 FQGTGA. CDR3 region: CASSLGGDEQFF. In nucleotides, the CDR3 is TGTGCCAGCAGCTTAGGGGGGGATGAGCAGTTCTTC.

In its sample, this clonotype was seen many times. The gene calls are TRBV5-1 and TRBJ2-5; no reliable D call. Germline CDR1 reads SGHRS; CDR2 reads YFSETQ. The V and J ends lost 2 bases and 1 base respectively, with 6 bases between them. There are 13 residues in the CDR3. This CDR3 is CASSFNSQETQYF. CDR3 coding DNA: TGCGCCAGCAGCTTTAACAGCCAAGAGACCCAGTACTTC.

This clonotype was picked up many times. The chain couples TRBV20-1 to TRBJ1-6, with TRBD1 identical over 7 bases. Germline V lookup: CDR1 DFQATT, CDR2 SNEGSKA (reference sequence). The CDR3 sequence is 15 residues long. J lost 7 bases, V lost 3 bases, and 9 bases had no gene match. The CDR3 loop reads CSARTAGQLNSPLHF. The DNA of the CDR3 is TGCAGTGCTAGGACGGCGGGACAGCTAAATTCACCCCTCCACTTT.

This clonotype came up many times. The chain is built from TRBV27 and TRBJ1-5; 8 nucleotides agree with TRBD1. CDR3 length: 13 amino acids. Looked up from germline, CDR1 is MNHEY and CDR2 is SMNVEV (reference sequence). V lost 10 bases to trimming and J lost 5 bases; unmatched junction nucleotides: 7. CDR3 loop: CATSMDRDQPQHF. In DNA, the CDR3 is TGTGCCACATCGATGGACAGGGATCAGCCCCAGCATTTT.

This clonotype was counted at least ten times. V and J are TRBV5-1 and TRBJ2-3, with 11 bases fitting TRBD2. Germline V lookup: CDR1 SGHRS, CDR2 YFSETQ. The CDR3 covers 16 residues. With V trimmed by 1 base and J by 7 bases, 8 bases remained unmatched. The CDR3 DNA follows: TGCGCCAGCAGCTTGTCTTTAGCGGGGGGGCGGAATACGCAGTATTTT. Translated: CASSLSLAGGRNTQYF. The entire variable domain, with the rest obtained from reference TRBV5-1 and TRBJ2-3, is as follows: KAGVTQTPRYLIKTRGQQVTLSCSPISGHRSVSWYQQTPGQGLQFLFEYFSETQRNKGNFPGRFSGRQFSNSRSEMNVSTLELGDSALYLCASSLSLAGGRNTQYFGPGTRLTVL.

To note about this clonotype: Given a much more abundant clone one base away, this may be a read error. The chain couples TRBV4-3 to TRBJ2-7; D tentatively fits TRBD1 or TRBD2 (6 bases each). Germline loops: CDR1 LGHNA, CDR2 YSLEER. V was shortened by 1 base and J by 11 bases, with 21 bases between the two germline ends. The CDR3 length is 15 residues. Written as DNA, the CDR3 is TGCGCCAGCAGCCAAGTATATGGGGGGCGCTTGCAGAAGTACTTC. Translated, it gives CASSQVYGGRLQKYF.

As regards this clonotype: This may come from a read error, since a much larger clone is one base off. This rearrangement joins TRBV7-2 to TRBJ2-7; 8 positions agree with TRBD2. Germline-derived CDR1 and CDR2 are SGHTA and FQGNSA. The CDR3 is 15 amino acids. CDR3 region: CASSFHGGARYELYV. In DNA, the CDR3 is TGTGCCAGCAGCTTCCACGGGGGGGCTAGGTACGAGCTGTACGTC.

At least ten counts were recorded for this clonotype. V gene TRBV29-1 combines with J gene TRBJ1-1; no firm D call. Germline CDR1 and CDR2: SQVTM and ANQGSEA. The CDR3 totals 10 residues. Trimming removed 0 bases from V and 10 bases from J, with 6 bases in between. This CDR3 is CSVEEGAAFF. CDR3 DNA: TGCAGCGTTGAAGAGGGAGCAGCTTTCTTT. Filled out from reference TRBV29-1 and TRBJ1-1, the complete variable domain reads SAVISQKPSRDICQRGTSLTIQCQVDSQVTMMFWYRQQPGQSLTLIATANQGSEATYESGFVIDKFPISRPNLTFSTLTVSNMSPEDSSIYLCSVEEGAAFFGQGTRLTVV.

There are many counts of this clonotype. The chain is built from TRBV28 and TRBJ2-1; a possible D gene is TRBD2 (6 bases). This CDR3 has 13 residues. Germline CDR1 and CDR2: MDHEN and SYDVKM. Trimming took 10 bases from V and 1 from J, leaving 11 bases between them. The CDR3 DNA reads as TGTGCCACCCTGCGGGATTCCTACAATGAGCAGTTCTTC. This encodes CATLRDSYNEQFF.

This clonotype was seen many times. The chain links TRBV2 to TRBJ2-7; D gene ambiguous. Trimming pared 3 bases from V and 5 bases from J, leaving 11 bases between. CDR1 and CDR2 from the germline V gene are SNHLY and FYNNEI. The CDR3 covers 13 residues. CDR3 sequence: CASSEPFEDEQYF. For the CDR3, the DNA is TGTGCCAGCAGTGAGCCCTTCGAGGACGAGCAGTACTTC.

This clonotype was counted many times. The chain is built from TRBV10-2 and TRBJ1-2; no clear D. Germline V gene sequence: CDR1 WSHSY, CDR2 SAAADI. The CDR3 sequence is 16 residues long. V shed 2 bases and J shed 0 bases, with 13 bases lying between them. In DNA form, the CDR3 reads TGCGCCAGCAGTGAGGATGTTGGCCTAGCTAACTATGGCTACACCTTC. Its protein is CASSEDVGLANYGYTF.

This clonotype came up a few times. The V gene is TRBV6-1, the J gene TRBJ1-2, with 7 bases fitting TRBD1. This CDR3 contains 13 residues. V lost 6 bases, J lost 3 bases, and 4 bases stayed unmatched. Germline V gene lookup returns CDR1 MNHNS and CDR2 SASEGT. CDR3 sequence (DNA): TGTGCCAGCAGGCCGGGACAGCACTATGGCTACACCTTC. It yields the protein CASRPGQHYGYTF.

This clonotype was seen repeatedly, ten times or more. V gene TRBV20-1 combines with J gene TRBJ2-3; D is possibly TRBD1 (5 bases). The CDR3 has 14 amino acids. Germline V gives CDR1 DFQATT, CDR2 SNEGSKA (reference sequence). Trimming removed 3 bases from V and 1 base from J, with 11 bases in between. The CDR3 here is CSARWQGGTDTQYF. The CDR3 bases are TGCAGTGCTAGGTGGCAGGGTGGCACAGATACGCAGTATTTT.

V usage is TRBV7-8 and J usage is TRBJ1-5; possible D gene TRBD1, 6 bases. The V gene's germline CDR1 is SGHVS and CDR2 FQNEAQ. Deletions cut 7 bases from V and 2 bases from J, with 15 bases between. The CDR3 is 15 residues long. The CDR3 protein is CASTPHRVGNQPQHF. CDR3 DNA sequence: TGTGCCAGCACCCCACACAGGGTCGGCAATCAGCCCCAGCATTTT. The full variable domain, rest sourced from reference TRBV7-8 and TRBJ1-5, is GAGVSQSPRYKVAKRGQDVALRCDPISGHVSLFWYQQALGQGPEFLTYFQNEAQLDKSGLPSDRFFAERPEGSVSTLKIQRTQQEDSAVYLCASTPHRVGNQPQHFGDGTRLSIL.

The CDR3 nucleotides read TGTGCCAGCAGTGAAACTTGGGAGGCCAGGGATACGCAGTATTTT. It yields the protein CASSETWEARDTQYF. The J gene is TRBJ2-3, the V gene TRBV6-1; a possible D gene is TRBD2 (6 bases). There are 15 residues in the CDR3. V was cut by 2 bases and J by 6 bases, with 15 bases left in between. CDR1 and CDR2 from the germline V gene are MNHNS and SASEGT.

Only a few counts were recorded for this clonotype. CDR3 residues: CSARAGFYSNQPQHF. The CDR3 DNA is TGCAGTGCTAGGGCGGGGTTCTATAGCAATCAGCCCCAGCATTTT. The chain has TRBV20-1 and TRBJ1-5, with D unclear. The CDR3 is 15 residues long. V was trimmed by 3 bases and J by 0 bases, leaving 12 bases between them. Germline V lookup: CDR1 DFQATT, CDR2 SNEGSKA (reference sequence).

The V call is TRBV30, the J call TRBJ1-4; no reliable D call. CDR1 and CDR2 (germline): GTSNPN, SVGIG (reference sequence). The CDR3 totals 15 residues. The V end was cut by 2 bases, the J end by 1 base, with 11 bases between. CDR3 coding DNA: TGTGCCTGGAGTAACCGGAGGGTAACTAATGAAAAACTGTTTTTT. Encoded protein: CAWSNRRVTNEKLFF.

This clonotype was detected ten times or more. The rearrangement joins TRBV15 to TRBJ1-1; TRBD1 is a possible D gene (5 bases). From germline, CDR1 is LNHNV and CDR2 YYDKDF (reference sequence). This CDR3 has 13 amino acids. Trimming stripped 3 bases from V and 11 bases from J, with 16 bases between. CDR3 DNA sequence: TGTGCCACCAGCAGTCGCCCCGGGACCTCCGCTTTCTTT. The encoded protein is CATSSRPGTSAFF.